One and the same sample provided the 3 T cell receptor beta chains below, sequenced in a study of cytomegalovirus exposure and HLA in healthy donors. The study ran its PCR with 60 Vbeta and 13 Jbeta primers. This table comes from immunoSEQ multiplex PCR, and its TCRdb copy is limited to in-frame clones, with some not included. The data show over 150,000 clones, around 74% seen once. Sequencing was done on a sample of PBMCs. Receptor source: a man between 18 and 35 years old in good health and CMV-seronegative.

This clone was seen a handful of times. The DNA for the CDR3 is TGTGCCAGCACCAACAGGGTTGGCTACACCTTC. Its translation is CASTNRVGYTF. The V call is TRBV6-5, the J call TRBJ1-2, with a tentative D call TRBD1 (6 bases). Germline CDR1 reads MNHEY; CDR2 reads SVGAGI. V shed 7 bases and J shed 7 bases, with 10 bases lying between them. The CDR3 runs to 11 residues.

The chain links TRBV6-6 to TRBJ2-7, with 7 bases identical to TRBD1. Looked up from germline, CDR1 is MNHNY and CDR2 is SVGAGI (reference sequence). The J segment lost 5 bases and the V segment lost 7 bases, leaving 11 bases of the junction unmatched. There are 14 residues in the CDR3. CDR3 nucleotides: TGTGCCAGCAATGGAGAGGGGGCTCGGGACGAGCAGTACTTC. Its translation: CASNGEGARDEQYF.

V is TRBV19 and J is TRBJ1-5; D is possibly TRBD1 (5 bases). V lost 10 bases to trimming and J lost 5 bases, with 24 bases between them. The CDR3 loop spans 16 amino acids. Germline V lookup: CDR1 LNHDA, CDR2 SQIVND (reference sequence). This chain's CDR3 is CATLASRDRSHQPQHF. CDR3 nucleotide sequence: TGTGCCACCCTTGCTTCCCGAGACAGAAGTCATCAGCCCCAGCATTTT.